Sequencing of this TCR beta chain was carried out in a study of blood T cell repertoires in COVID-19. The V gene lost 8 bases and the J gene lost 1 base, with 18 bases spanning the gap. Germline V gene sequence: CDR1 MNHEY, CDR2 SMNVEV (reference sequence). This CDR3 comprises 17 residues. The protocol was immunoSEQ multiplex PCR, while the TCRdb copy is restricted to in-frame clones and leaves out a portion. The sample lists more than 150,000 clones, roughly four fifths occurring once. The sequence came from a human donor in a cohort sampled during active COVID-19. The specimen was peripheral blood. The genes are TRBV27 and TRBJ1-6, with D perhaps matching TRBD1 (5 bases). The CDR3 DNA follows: TGTGCCAGCGGACAACAGGTCCCCGCGTCCTATAATTCACCCCTCCACTTT. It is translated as CASGQQVPASYNSPLHF.